The 13 T cell receptor beta chains given below trace back to one sample, sequenced in a study of blood T cell repertoires in COVID-19 (dated by TCRdb to between 2020 and 2021). Receptor libraries were prepared by the immunoSEQ multiplex PCR assay. What TCRdb holds here is the immuneACCESS table cut down to in-frame rearrangements. Part of the clones is not present; checked against another copy, under half of the missing clones reflect an unresolved V gene, and the others are unexplained. Counted in this sample were about 78,000 clones; approximately 86% of them appeared once. Together, the top ten hold 4.9% of the sample. Sequencing was done on a sample of peripheral blood. Every receptor here comes from a man between 45 and 60 years old with active or convalescent COVID-19.

V is TRBV20-1 and J is TRBJ2-1; D uncertain. This CDR3 comprises 11 residues. V shed 0 bases and J shed 10 bases, with 7 bases lying between them. The germline CDR1 and CDR2 sequences are DFQATT and SNEGSKA (reference sequence). The CDR3 region is CSARDAGEQFF. DNA of the CDR3: TGCAGTGCTAGAGACGCCGGGGAGCAGTTCTTC.

This chain connects TRBV23-1 to TRBJ1-4; 10 positions match TRBD1. TRBV23-1 is classed as an ORF, of uncertain function. The junction had 7 bases not matched to a gene; V was cut back by 4 bases and J by 8 bases. The CDR3 length is 15 residues. CDR3 DNA: TGCGCCAGCAGTCTCGTGGACAGGGGGGAAGAAAAACTGTTTTTT. This gives the protein CASSLVDRGEEKLFF.

The rearrangement links TRBV7-8 to TRBJ2-3; 8 bases map to TRBD1. The germline CDR1 and CDR2 sequences are SGHVS and FQNEAQ. This CDR3 is built from 14 residues. V shed 3 bases, J shed 4 bases, and the junction held 3 bases outside the gene matches. The CDR3 sequence is CASSFLQGADTQYF. The CDR3 nucleotides are TGTGCCAGCAGCTTCCTACAGGGGGCAGATACGCAGTATTTT.

The gene calls are TRBV19 and TRBJ2-2, with 7 positions matching TRBD1. The germline CDR1 and CDR2 sequences are LNHDA and SQIVND (reference sequence). V dropped 7 bases and J dropped 3; count of bases not matched to a gene: 2. The CDR3 consists of 13 residues. In DNA form, the CDR3 reads TGTGCCAGTATCCAGGGGGACACCGGGGAGCTGTTTTTT. It yields the protein CASIQGDTGELFF.

The chain carries TRBV6-2 or TRBV6-3 and TRBJ1-3; D is undetermined. Germline V gives CDR1 MNHEY, CDR2 SVGEGT. Trimming stripped 6 bases from V and 4 bases from J, with 7 bases between. The CDR3 is 12 amino acids. The CDR3 protein is CASSLSGNTIYF. DNA of the CDR3: TGTGCCAGCAGCTTATCCGGAAACACCATATATTTT.

V gene TRBV6-2 or TRBV6-3 combines with J gene TRBJ2-1; TRBD2 is a possible D gene (6 bases). The V and J ends lost 3 bases and 0 bases respectively, with 12 bases between them. Germline-derived CDR1 and CDR2 are MNHEY and SVGEGT. The CDR3 extends over 16 amino acids. Here the CDR3 reads CASSYLAGSSYNEQFF. CDR3 nucleotide sequence: TGTGCCAGCAGTTATTTGGCGGGGAGCTCCTACAATGAGCAGTTCTTC.

CDR3 in DNA: TGTGCCAGCAGCCGGTCTACAGGGGGCCGGTCCTACGAGCAGTACTTC. This codes for CASSRSTGGRSYEQYF. The chain links TRBV3-1 (or the pseudogene TRBV3-2) to TRBJ2-7; 9 nucleotides line up with TRBD1. Germline lookup yields CDR1 LGHDT and CDR2 YNNKEL (reference sequence). J gave up 1 base and V 4 bases, and 8 bases lay outside the gene matches. The CDR3 loop spans 16 amino acids.

This sequence joins TRBV19 and TRBJ2-3; 13 positions match TRBD2. Per germline, CDR1 LNHDA and CDR2 SQIVND (reference sequence). This CDR3 spans 16 amino acids. J lost 6 bases, V lost 5 bases, and 8 bases had no gene match. CDR3 in amino acids: CASSPGLAGYFDTQYF. The CDR3 bases are TGTGCCAGTAGTCCGGGACTAGCGGGATATTTTGATACGCAGTATTTT.

The chain employs TRBV3-1 (or the pseudogene TRBV3-2) and TRBJ2-2; D not certain. CDR1 and CDR2 from the germline V gene are LGHDT and YNNKEL (reference sequence). V lost 1 base and J lost 0, with 9 bases in between. The CDR3 consists of 16 residues. The DNA of the CDR3 is TGTGCCAGCAGCCAAGCTGGGCTGACGAACACCGGGGAGCTGTTTTTT. This codes for CASSQAGLTNTGELFF.

The genes are TRBV10-2 and TRBJ2-7, with 10 bases that match TRBD2. The V gene's germline CDR1 is WSHSY and CDR2 SAAADI. There are 15 residues in the CDR3. Unmatched junction bases numbered 9, after V lost 8 bases and J lost 2 bases. The CDR3 nucleotides read TGCGCCAGCCGACCGGGGAGCGGGGGGGCCTACGAGCAGTACGTC. Protein: CASRPGSGGAYEQYV.

CDR3 sequence reads: CASSLGRGQDTQYF. The CDR3 DNA reads as TGCGCCAGCAGCCTAGGCAGGGGGCAAGATACGCAGTATTTT. V is TRBV5-1 and J is TRBJ2-3, with TRBD1 matching over 8 bases. This CDR3 has 14 residues. With V trimmed by 4 bases and J by 5 bases, 6 bases remained unmatched. CDR1 SGHRS and CDR2 YFSETQ come from the germline V gene.

This chain connects TRBV6-5 to TRBJ1-5; TRBD1 might be the D (6 bases). The ends were cut back, 7 bases at V and 1 base at J, with 11 bases in the middle. The CDR3 is 14 amino acids. CDR1 is MNHEY and CDR2 is SVGAGI in the germline V gene. In nucleotides, the CDR3 is TGTGCCAGCAACCGACAGGACAGCAATCAGCCCCAGCATTTT. It translates to CASNRQDSNQPQHF.

Here the CDR3 DNA reads TGTGCCAGCAGCCGCATGACTAGCGGGGGATCAGATACGCAGTATTTT. Protein sequence: CASSRMTSGGSDTQYF. The chain employs TRBV5-4 and TRBJ2-3, with TRBD2 matching 12 bases. Trimming removed 4 bases from V and 4 bases from J; junction bases left unmatched: 7. This CDR3 contains 16 residues. Germline V gene sequence: CDR1 SGHNT, CDR2 YYREEE (reference sequence).